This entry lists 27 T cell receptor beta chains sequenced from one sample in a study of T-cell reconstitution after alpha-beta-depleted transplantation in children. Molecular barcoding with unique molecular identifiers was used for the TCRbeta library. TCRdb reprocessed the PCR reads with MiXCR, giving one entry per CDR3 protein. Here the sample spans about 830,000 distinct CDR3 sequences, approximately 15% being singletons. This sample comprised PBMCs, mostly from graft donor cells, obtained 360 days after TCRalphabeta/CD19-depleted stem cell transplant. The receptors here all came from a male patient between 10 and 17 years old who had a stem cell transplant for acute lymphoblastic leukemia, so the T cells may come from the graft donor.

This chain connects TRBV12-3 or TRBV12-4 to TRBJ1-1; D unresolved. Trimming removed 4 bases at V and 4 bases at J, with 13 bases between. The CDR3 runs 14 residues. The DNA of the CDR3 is TGTGCCAGCAGTTCCCAGCGGGGTCGCACTGAAGCTTTCTTT. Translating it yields CASSSQRGRTEAFF.

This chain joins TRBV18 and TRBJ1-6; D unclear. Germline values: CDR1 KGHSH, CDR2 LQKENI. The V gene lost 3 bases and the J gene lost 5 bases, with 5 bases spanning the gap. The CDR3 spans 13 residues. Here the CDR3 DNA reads TGTGCCAGCTCACCTACCGATAATTCACCCCTCCACTTT. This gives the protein CASSPTDNSPLHF.

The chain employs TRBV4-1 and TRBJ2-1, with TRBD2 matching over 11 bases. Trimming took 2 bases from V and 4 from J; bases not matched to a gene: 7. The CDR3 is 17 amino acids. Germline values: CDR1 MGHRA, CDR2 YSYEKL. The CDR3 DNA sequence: TGCGCCAGCAGCCAATTAGCGGGAGGGATCCTGTACAATGAGCAGTTCTTC. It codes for CASSQLAGGILYNEQFF.

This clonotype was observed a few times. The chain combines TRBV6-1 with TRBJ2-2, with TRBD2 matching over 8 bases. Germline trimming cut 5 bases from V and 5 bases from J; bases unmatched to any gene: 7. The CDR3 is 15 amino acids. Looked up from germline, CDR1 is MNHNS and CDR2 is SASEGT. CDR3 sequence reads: CASSRSGSTTGELFF. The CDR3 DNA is TGTGCCAGCAGTAGGAGCGGGAGTACTACCGGGGAGCTGTTTTTT.

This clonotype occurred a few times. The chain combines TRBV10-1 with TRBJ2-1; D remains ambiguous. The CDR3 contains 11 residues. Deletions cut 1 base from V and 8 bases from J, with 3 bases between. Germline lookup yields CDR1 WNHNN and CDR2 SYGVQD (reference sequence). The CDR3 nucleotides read TGCGCCAGCAGTGAGTACGATGAGCAGTTCTTC. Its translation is CASSEYDEQFF.

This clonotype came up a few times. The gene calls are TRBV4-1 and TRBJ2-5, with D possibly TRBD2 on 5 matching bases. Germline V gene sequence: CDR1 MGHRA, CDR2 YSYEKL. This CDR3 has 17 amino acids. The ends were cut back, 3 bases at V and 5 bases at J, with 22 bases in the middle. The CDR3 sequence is CASSHQPGPSGGETQYF. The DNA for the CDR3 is TGCGCCAGCAGCCACCAACCCGGGCCCAGCGGCGGGGAGACCCAGTACTTC.

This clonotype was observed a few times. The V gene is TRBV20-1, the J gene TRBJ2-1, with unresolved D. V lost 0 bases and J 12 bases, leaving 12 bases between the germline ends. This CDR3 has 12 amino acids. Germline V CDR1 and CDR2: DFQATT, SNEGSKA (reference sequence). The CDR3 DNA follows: TGCAGTGCTAGAGATAAAGTAGTGGGGCAGTTCTTC. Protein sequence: CSARDKVVGQFF.

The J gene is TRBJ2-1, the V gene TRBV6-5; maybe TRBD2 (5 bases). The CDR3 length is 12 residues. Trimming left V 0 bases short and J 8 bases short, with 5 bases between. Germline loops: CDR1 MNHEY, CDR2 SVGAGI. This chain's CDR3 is CASSYSGDEQFF. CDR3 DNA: TGTGCCAGCAGTTACTCGGGAGATGAGCAGTTCTTC.

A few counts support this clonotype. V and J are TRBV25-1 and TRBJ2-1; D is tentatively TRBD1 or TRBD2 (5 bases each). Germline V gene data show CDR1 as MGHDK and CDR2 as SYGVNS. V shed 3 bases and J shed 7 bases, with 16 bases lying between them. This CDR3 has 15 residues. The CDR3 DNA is TGTGCCAGCAGTGATCCGGGGCCAGATACGAATGAGCAGTTCTTC. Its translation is CASSDPGPDTNEQFF. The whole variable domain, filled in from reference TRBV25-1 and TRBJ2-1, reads EADIYQTPRYLVIGTGKKITLECSQTMGHDKMYWYQQDPGMELHLIHYSYGVNSTEKGDLSSESTVSRIRTEHFPLTLESARPSHTSQYLCASSDPGPDTNEQFFGPGTRLTVL.

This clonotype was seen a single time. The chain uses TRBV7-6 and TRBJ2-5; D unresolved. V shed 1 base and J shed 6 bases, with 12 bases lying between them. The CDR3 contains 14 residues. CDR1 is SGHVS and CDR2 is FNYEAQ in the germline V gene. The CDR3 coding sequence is TGTGCCAGCAGCTTAGAATCTGGTGGGAAGACCCAGTACTTC. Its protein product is CASSLESGGKTQYF. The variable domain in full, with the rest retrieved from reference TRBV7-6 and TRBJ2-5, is GAGVSQSPRYKVTKRGQDVALRCDPISGHVSLYWYRQALGQGPEFLTYFNYEAQQDKSGLPNDRFSAERPEGSISTLTIQRTEQRDSAMYRCASSLESGGKTQYFGPGTRLLVL.

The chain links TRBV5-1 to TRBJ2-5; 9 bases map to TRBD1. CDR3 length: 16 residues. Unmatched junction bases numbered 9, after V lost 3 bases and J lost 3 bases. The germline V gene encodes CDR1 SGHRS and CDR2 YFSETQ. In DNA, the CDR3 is TGCGCCAGCAGCTCGCCCGGGACAGGGCGAAAAGAGACCCAGTACTTC. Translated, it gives CASSSPGTGRKETQYF.

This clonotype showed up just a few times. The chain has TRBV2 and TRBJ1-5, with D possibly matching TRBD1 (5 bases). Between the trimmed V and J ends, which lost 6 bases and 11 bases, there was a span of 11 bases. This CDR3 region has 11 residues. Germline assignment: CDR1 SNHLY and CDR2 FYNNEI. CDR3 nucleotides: TGTGCCAGCAGGGGGGAATTGGCCCAGCATTTT. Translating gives CASRGELAQHF.

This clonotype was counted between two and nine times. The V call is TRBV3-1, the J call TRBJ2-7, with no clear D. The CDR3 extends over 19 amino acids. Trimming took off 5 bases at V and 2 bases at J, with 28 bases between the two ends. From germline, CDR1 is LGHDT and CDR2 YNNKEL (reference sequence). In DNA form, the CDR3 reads TGTGCCAGCAGCTCCGACTCCGTTGTTTTTTCGGAGCGTCCCTACGAGCAGTACTTC. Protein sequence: CASSSDSVVFSERPYEQYF.

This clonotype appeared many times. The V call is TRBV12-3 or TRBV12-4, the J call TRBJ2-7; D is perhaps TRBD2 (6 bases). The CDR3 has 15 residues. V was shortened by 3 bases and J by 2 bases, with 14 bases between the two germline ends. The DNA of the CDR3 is TGTGCCAGCAGTTTCTGGGGCGGGGCCACCTACGAGCAGTACTTC. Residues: CASSFWGGATYEQYF.

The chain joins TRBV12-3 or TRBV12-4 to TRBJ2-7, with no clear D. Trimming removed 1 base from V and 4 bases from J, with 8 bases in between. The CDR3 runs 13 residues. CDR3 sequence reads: CASSLGAKYEQYF. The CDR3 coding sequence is TGTGCCAGCAGTTTAGGAGCCAAGTACGAGCAGTACTTC.

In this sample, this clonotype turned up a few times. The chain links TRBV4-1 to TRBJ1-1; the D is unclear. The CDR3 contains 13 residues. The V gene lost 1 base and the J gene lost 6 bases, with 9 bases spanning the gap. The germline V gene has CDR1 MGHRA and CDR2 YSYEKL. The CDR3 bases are TGCGCCAGCAGCCAAGTGGGTAGGGCTGAAGCTTTCTTT. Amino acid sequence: CASSQVGRAEAFF.

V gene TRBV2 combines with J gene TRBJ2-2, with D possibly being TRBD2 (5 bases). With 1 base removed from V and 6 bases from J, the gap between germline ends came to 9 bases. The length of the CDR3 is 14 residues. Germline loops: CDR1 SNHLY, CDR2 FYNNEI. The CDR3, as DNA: TGTGCCAGCAGTGAAGAGAGGGCCGCCGGGGAGCTGTTTTTT. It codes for CASSEERAAGELFF.

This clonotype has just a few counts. The CDR3, as DNA: TGCGCCAGCAGTGTTTTCCTCAATCAGCCCCAGCATTTT. This encodes CASSVFLNQPQHF. The chain carries TRBV10-2 and TRBJ1-5; D not resolved. CDR3 length equals 13 residues. The germline V gene has CDR1 WSHSY and CDR2 SAAADI. V was cut by 4 bases and J by 3 bases, with 7 bases left in between.

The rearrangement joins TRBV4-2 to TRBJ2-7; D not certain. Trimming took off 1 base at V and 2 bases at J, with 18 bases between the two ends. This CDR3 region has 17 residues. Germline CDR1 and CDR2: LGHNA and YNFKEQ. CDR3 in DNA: TGTGCCAGCAGCCAAGCAGTCTTGGGAATGGAGACCTACGAGCAGTACTTC. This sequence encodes CASSQAVLGMETYEQYF.

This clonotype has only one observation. CDR3 residues: CAGRRDQPSSEQYF. Written as DNA, the CDR3 is TGTGCCGGTCGTCGGGACCAACCCTCGTCCGAGCAGTACTTC. The chain uses TRBV6-1 and TRBJ2-7; D is tentatively TRBD1 or TRBD2 (5 bases each). Trimming cost V 11 bases and J 6 bases, with 23 bases left between them. CDR1 is MNHNS, CDR2 SASEGT, per germline. The CDR3 totals 14 residues.

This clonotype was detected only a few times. The CDR3 sequence is CASRGASAYNEQFF. Here the CDR3 DNA reads TGTGCCAGCAGAGGGGCTAGCGCCTACAATGAGCAGTTCTTC. The chain employs TRBV2 and TRBJ2-1, with D perhaps TRBD2 (6 bases). With 6 bases removed from V and 2 bases from J, the gap between germline ends came to 11 bases. CDR3 length: 14 residues. Germline assignment: CDR1 SNHLY and CDR2 FYNNEI.

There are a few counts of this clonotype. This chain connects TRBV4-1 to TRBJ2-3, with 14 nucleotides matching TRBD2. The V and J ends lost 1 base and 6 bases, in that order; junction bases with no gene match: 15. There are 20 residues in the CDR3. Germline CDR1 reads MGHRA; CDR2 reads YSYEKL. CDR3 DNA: TGCGCCAGCAGCCAAGGACTAGCGGGAGGGTTTCGGGCCCCCAGGGATACGCAGTATTTT. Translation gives CASSQGLAGGFRAPRDTQYF.

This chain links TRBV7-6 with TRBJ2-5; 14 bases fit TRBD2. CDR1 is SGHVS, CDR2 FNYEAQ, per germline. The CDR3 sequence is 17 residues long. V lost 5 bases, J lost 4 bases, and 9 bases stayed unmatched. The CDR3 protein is CASSHPGLAGGTETQYF. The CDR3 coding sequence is TGTGCCAGCAGCCACCCCGGACTAGCGGGAGGAACAGAGACCCAGTACTTC.

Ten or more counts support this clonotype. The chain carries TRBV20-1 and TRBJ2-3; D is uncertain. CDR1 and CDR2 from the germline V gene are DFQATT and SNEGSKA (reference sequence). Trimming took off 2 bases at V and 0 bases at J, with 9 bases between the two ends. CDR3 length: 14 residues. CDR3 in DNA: TGCAGTGCTAGACCGGTGACTAGCACAGATACGCAGTATTTT. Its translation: CSARPVTSTDTQYF.

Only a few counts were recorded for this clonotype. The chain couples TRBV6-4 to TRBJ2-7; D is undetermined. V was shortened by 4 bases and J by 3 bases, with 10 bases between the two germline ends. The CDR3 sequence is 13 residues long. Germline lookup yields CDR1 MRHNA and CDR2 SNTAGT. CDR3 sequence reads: CASSVGPDYEQYF. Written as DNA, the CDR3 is TGTGCCAGCAGTGTCGGCCCGGACTACGAGCAGTACTTC.

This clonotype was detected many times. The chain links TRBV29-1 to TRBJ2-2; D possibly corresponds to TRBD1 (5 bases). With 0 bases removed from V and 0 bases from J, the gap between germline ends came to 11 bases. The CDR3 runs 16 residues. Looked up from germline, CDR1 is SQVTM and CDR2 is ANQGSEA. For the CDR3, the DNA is TGCAGCGTTGAAGATCGGAAGGGGTCGAACACCGGGGAGCTGTTTTTT. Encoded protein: CSVEDRKGSNTGELFF.

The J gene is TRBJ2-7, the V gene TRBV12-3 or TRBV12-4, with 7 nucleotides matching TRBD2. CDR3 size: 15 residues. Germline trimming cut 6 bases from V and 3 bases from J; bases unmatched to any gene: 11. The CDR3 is CASSPLPGGHYEQYF. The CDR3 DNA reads TGTGCCAGCAGCCCCTTACCGGGAGGCCACTACGAGCAGTACTTC.